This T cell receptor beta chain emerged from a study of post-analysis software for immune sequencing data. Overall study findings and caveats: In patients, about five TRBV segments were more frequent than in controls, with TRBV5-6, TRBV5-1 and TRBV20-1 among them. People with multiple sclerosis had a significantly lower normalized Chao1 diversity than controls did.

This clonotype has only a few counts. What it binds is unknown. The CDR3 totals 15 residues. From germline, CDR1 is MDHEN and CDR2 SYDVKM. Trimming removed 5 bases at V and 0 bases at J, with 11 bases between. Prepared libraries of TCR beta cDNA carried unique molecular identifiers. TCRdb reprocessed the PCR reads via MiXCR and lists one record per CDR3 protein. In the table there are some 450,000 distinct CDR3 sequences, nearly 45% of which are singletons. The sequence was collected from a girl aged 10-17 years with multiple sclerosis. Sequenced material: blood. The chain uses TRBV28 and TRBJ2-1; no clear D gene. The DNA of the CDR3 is TGTGCCAGCAGTCCGACGGGCTACTCCTACAATGAGCAGTTCTTC. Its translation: CASSPTGYSYNEQFF.